The rows below give T cell receptor beta chains drawn from one sample of a study of T cell repertoires in cytomegalovirus infection. Each CDR3 protein is one row after TCRdb ran MiXCR on the reads. The sample shows 900,000 to 950,000 distinct CDR3 sequences, around 32% of them seen only once. Antigen specificity for these receptors is unknown. The material sequenced was cultured CD8+ T cells from PBMCs, taken from culture after CMV antigen stimulation. These receptors were collected from a human donor in good health (CMV status not recorded). Some clones in this sample may be carry-over from other donors' samples. Both conserved end residues are part of each CDR3. The order of the fields is J gene, clone size, V gene, D gene, CDR3 DNA, CDR3 protein. The D gene is left open where the match is weak. Where a row states a size, it is once, few, many or the class of an expanded clone; other rows omit it.

J: TRBJ2-1; size: few; V: TRBV7-2; D: TRBD2; DNA: TGTGCCAGCAGCCAGAGCGGGGGGGCCCTGAATGAGCAGTTCTTC; CDR3: CASSQSGGALNEQFF
J: TRBJ1-1; size: few; V: TRBV11-2; D: -; DNA: TGTGCCAGCAGCTTATTCAGGGGTTCGCCGGCCGCCGGGACCAGGGTAGGCACTGAAGCTTTCTTT; CDR3: CASSLFRGSPAAGTRVGTEAFF
J: TRBJ1-1; size: once; V: TRBV6-4; D: -; DNA: TGTGCCAGCATCGGCCCTGGCACTGAAGCTTTCTTT; CDR3: CASIGPGTEAFF
J: TRBJ2-7; size: many; V: TRBV7-9; D: -; DNA: TGTGCCAGCAGCTCCCCGGGGCGAGCCTACGAGCAGTACTTC; CDR3: CASSSPGRAYEQYF
J: TRBJ2-3; size: once; V: TRBV10-2; D: TRBD2; DNA: TGCGCCAGCAGTGTCCACCAGCGGGGGAGTTCAGATACGCAGTATTTT; CDR3: CASSVHQRGSSDTQYF
J: TRBJ2-7; size: few; V: TRBV10-3; D: -; DNA: TGTGCCATCAGTGAGTTAGGGTCTAGGGACGAGCAGTACTTC; CDR3: CAISELGSRDEQYF
J: TRBJ1-2; size: few; V: TRBV4-1; D: -; DNA: TGCGCCAGCAGCCAAGGGTGGGGGGAATATGGCTACACCTTC; CDR3: CASSQGWGEYGYTF
J: TRBJ2-5; size: few; V: TRBV12-3/TRBV12-4; D: TRBD1; DNA: TGTGCCAGCAGTGCCCTCCGGGACAGGGAAGAGACCCAGTACTTC; CDR3: CASSALRDREETQYF
J: TRBJ2-1; size: many; V: TRBV7-9; D: -; DNA: TGTGCCAGCAGCTCCCGGACGAGCTCCTACAATGAGCAGTTCTTC; CDR3: CASSSRTSSYNEQFF
J: TRBJ1-4; size: -; V: TRBV6-4; D: TRBD1; DNA: TGTGCCAAACCAGGGGGCGCGGATGAAAAACTGTTTTTT; CDR3: CAKPGGADEKLFF
J: TRBJ2-7; size: many; V: TRBV7-9; D: -; DNA: TGTGCCAGCAGCCTCGGCGGAGGGCAGGACTACGAGCAGTACTTC; CDR3: CASSLGGGQDYEQYF
J: TRBJ2-1; size: -; V: TRBV6-5; D: TRBD2; DNA: TGTGCCAGCAGTTTCAAGTGGGGGGGACCCTCGGGTTATGATGAGCAGTTCTTC; CDR3: CASSFKWGGPSGYDEQFF
J: TRBJ2-1; size: many; V: TRBV12-3/TRBV12-4; D: -; DNA: TGTGCCAGCAGCTTAACAGCGTACAATGAGCAGTTCTTC; CDR3: CASSLTAYNEQFF
J: TRBJ2-7; size: few; V: TRBV10-3; D: -; DNA: TGTGCCATCAGTGAATCGGACACAGGTGAGAGGGTTTCCTACGAGCAGTACTTC; CDR3: CAISESDTGERVSYEQYF
J: TRBJ2-1; size: -; V: TRBV6-1; D: TRBD2; DNA: TGTGCCATCGGGGGGGGGGAGTTCTTC; CDR3: CAIGGGEFF
J: TRBJ2-5; size: -; V: TRBV25-1; D: -; DNA: TGTGCCAGCAGTGGGGATGGGCGACCTACCCAGTACTTC; CDR3: CASSGDGRPTQYF
J: TRBJ2-2; size: once; V: TRBV5-5; D: TRBD1; DNA: TGTGCCAGCAGCTGGGAGGGGACAGGGGCCCCCGGGGAGCTGTTTTTT; CDR3: CASSWEGTGAPGELFF
J: TRBJ2-3; size: -; V: TRBV6-5; D: -; DNA: TGTGCCAGCTTCGGGAGCACAGATACGCAGTATTTT; CDR3: CASFGSTDTQYF
J: TRBJ2-3; size: -; V: TRBV27; D: -; DNA: TGTGCCAGCAGTCAACTGCGGTTTGATACGCAGTATTTT; CDR3: CASSQLRFDTQYF
J: TRBJ2-2; size: few; V: TRBV28; D: -; DNA: TGTGCCAGCAGTCCACCAGGGTTCCATTACACCGGGGAGCTGTTTTTT; CDR3: CASSPPGFHYTGELFF
J: TRBJ1-6; size: -; V: TRBV6-5; D: -; DNA: TGTGCCAGCAGTTACTCGGGGGACCCGAATTCACCCCTCCACTTT; CDR3: CASSYSGDPNSPLHF
J: TRBJ2-3; size: -; V: TRBV4-1; D: -; DNA: TGCGCCAGCAGCCAGCTCGCGGGGAAACCAGGAGATACGCAGTATTTT; CDR3: CASSQLAGKPGDTQYF
J: TRBJ1-4; size: -; V: TRBV27; D: TRBD1; DNA: TGTGCCAGCAGTTTAAGACAGGGGCCAGATAATGAAAAACTGTTTTTT; CDR3: CASSLRQGPDNEKLFF
J: TRBJ2-3; size: -; V: TRBV5-5; D: -; DNA: TGTGCCAGCAGCTCTGTGGGGCTGCCAGATACGCAGTATTTT; CDR3: CASSSVGLPDTQYF
J: TRBJ1-2; size: -; V: TRBV6-6; D: -; DNA: TGTGCCAGCAGTTACCTTGTACGGGCTGGCTACACCTTC; CDR3: CASSYLVRAGYTF
J: TRBJ2-1; size: -; V: TRBV7-6; D: -; DNA: TGTGCCAGCAGCTACGGGGGGCGTCTCAATGAGCAGTTCTTC; CDR3: CASSYGGRLNEQFF
J: TRBJ1-3; size: few; V: TRBV7-6; D: -; DNA: TGTGCCAGCAGCTCGACCCCTGGAAACACCATATATTTT; CDR3: CASSSTPGNTIYF
J: TRBJ1-1; size: few; V: TRBV7-2; D: -; DNA: TGTGCCAGCAGCTTACAGGGCCTTTACACTGAAGCTTTCTTT; CDR3: CASSLQGLYTEAFF
J: TRBJ1-5; size: -; V: TRBV19; D: TRBD1; DNA: TGTGCCACCTCCAAGCCCCCATGGGGACAGGGAGGCAATCAGCCCCAGCATTTT; CDR3: CATSKPPWGQGGNQPQHF
J: TRBJ1-4; size: -; V: TRBV28; D: -; DNA: TGTGCCAGCAGTTCCCCAGTTGAAAAACTGTTTTTT; CDR3: CASSSPVEKLFF
J: TRBJ2-5; size: few; V: TRBV4-2; D: -; DNA: TGTGCCAGCAGCCAAGCCCAGTCCATACAAGAGACCCAGTACTTC; CDR3: CASSQAQSIQETQYF
J: TRBJ1-2; size: -; V: TRBV6-6; D: -; DNA: TGTGCCACCCCCGTGGAGAGCGGCGGCTACACCTTC; CDR3: CATPVESGGYTF
J: TRBJ2-3; size: few; V: TRBV7-3; D: TRBD1; DNA: TGTGCCAGCAAGACAGGGGCCTCAGATACGCAGTATTTT; CDR3: CASKTGASDTQYF
J: TRBJ2-5; size: many; V: TRBV7-6; D: -; DNA: TGTGCCAGCAGCTGGGATGTTGCGGGGCAACTCGGGGTAACCCAGTACTTC; CDR3: CASSWDVAGQLGVTQYF
J: TRBJ2-2; size: many; V: TRBV11-1; D: -; DNA: TGTGCCAGCCGAAGAGAGAGGGTGGCGAACACCGGGGAGCTGTTTTTT; CDR3: CASRRERVANTGELFF
J: TRBJ2-7; size: -; V: TRBV4-1; D: TRBD2; DNA: TGCGTCAGCAGCCAAGAATCGGCGGGGGGGCTTGAGCAGTACTTC; CDR3: CVSSQESAGGLEQYF
J: TRBJ2-7; size: many; V: TRBV7-2; D: -; DNA: TGTGCCAGCAAGACCCCCGCAGACTACGAGCAGTACTTC; CDR3: CASKTPADYEQYF
J: TRBJ1-2; size: few; V: TRBV12-3/TRBV12-4; D: TRBD1; DNA: TGTGCCAGCAGAAAAACAGGGGATTATGGCTACACCTTC; CDR3: CASRKTGDYGYTF
J: TRBJ2-3; size: -; V: TRBV7-3; D: -; DNA: TGTGCCAGCAGCCACCTGGGGCGCACAGATACGCAGTATTTT; CDR3: CASSHLGRTDTQYF
J: TRBJ1-1; size: -; V: TRBV19; D: -; DNA: TGTGCCAGTAGTATAGCAGGGGTGGCTGAAGCTTTCTTT; CDR3: CASSIAGVAEAFF
J: TRBJ2-4; size: few; V: TRBV27; D: -; DNA: TGTGCCAGCAGTTTAAGGCAGGAAACCAAAAACATTCAGTACTTC; CDR3: CASSLRQETKNIQYF
J: TRBJ1-5; size: few; V: TRBV19; D: -; DNA: TGTGCCAGTAGTATAAGGTGGGGGAATAGTCAGCCCCAGCATTTT; CDR3: CASSIRWGNSQPQHF